This T cell receptor (beta chain) was identified during a study of blood T cells in healthy people across ages. General observations from the study: Diversity was higher, and naive CD4+ cells more numerous, in long-lived donors than in aged donors.

There were at least 6 micrograms of total RNA extracted from every sample. Using a J-beta primer mix together with a sample-barcoded 5' primer, a second PCR was run for about 6 to 11 cycles. TCRdb called the 5' RACE reads again in MiXCR, with one record for every CDR3 protein. The sample includes about a million distinct CDR3 sequences, roughly two fifths of them seen just once. To note about this clonotype: Antigen unknown.

The CDR3 length is 17 residues. With 7 bases removed from V and 7 bases from J, the gap between germline ends came to 27 bases. Germline V gives CDR1 SGHRS, CDR2 YFSETQ. Sequencing input: blood. This TCR came from a man between 18 and 29 years old in good health. The chain couples TRBV5-1 to TRBJ2-1, with a possible D match to TRBD2 (6 bases). In DNA form, the CDR3 reads TGCGCCAGCGGCAAAGGCCCTACGGGACTGAGCGAGAATGAGCAGTTCTTC. Protein product: CASGKGPTGLSENEQFF. Complete variable domain (other parts from reference TRBV5-1 and TRBJ2-1): KAGVTQTPRYLIKTRGQQVTLSCSPISGHRSVSWYQQTPGQGLQFLFEYFSETQRNKGNFPGRFSGRQFSNSRSEMNVSTLELGDSALYLCASGKGPTGLSENEQFFGPGTRLTVL.